This TCR beta chain was recorded in a study of beta chain features in type 1 diabetes. The study, taken as a whole, reports: Relative to healthy donors, patients appeared to have naive, central memory and Treg TCRB repertoires that were more similar. The question of HLA type influencing TCRB rearrangement was one that remained unresolved here.

The V gene's germline CDR1 is LNHDA and CDR2 SQIVND (reference sequence). V lost 1 base to trimming and J lost 2 bases; unmatched junction nucleotides: 3. The CDR3 runs to 15 residues. In regard to this clone: As yet, its antigen is unknown.

The whole isolated RNA underwent reverse transcription, so sequencing captured expressed TCRB transcripts. Measured with immunoSEQ multiplex PCR; TCRdb has only the in-frame clones, and not every one. The table shows roughly 140,000 clones, with about 8.5% occurring only once. Staining for CD45RO/CCR7/CD25/CD127/CD95/CD27 allowed sorting of CD4+ naive, central memory, regulatory and stem cell-like memory cells. The specimen was central memory CD4+ T cells from blood. The rearrangement uses TRBV19 and TRBJ2-7; 9 bases agree with TRBD2. The sequence came from a young man in good health. CDR3 in DNA: TGTGCCAGTAGTATAGGGCTAGCGGGAACCTACGAGCAGTACTTC. Amino acids: CASSIGLAGTYEQYF.